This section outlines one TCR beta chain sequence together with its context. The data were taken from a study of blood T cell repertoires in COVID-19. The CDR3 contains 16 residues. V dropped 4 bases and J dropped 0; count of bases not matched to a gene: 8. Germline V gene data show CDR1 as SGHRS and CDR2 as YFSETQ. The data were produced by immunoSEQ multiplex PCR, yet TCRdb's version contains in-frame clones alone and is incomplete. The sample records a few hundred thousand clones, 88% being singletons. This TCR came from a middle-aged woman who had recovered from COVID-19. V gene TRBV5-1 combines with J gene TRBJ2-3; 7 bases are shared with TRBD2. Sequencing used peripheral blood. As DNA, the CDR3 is TGCGCCAGCAGCCCCCCACTAGCGCCCAGCACAGATACGCAGTATTTT. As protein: CASSPPLAPSTDTQYF.